This T cell receptor beta chain was found in a study of molecular identifiers for immune sequencing clone quantification. TCRdb itself ran the PCR reads through MiXCR, one entry per CDR3 protein. The sample has 88,000 or so distinct CDR3 sequences; around a fifth are singletons. The CD8+CD4-CCR7+CD45RA+ phenotype defined the sorted naive CD8 T cells. Trimming cost V 7 bases and J 2 bases, with 17 bases left between them. The CDR3 extends over 16 amino acids. Germline lookup yields CDR1 MNHEY and CDR2 SMNVEV (reference sequence). Sequences were obtained from naive CD8+ T cells from blood, with Jurkat cell RNA spiked in. Documented subset: FACS-sorted CD8+CD4-CCR7+CD45RA+ naive T cells. V gene TRBV27 combines with J gene TRBJ2-2; D unresolved. This clonotype was sampled from a human donor in good health. Some libraries in this study had Jurkat cell RNA spiked in. CDR3 region: CASTALGPLNTGELFF. CDR3 DNA: TGTGCCAGCACCGCTCTCGGACCCCTTAACACCGGGGAGCTGTTTTTT.